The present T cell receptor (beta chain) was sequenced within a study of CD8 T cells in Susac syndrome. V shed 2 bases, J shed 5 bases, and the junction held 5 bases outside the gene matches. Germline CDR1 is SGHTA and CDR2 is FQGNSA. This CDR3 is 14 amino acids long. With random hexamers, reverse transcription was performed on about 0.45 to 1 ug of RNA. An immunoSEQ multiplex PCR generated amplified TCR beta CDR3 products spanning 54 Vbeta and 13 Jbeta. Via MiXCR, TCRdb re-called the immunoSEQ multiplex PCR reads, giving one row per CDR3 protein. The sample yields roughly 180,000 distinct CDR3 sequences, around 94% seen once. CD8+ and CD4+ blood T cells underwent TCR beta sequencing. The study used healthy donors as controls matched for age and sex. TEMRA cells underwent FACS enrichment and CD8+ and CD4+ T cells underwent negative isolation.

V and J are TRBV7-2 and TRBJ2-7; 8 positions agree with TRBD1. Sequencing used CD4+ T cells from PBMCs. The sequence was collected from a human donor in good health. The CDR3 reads CASSLRQGRHEQYF. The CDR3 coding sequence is TGTGCCAGCAGCTTACGACAGGGGAGACACGAGCAGTACTTC.